This T cell receptor (beta chain) comes out of a study of blood T cell repertoires in COVID-19. This CDR3 has 15 residues. CDR1 GTSNPN and CDR2 SVGIG come from the germline V gene (reference sequence). Trimming took off 4 bases at V and 3 bases at J, with 19 bases between the two ends. Here immunoSEQ multiplex PCR was the method, and the copy in TCRdb shows in-frame clones only, minus some. Here the sample spans about 300,000 clones, roughly nine tenths being singletons. The specimen was peripheral blood. The gene calls are TRBV30 and TRBJ2-7, with D perhaps TRBD2 (6 bases). This sequence originates from a man between 18 and 29 years old who had recovered from COVID-19. For the CDR3, the DNA is TGTGCCTGGAATTTGAAAGGTGTGGGAGGCTACGAGCAGTACTTC. Translation: CAWNLKGVGGYEQYF.